Sequencing of this T cell receptor beta chain was carried out in a study of T cell repertoires in cytomegalovirus infection. From the reads, TCRdb called clonotypes with MiXCR, one entry per CDR3 protein. This sample has about 770,000 distinct CDR3 sequences; around 29% occur once, and the top ten carry over 10%. The CDR3 loop spans 15 amino acids. Trimming cost V 0 bases and J 8 bases, with 16 bases left between them. CDR1 SGHAT and CDR2 FQNNGV come from the germline V gene. As for this clonotype: The antigen is not known.

The chain recombines TRBV11-2 with TRBJ1-2; D perhaps matches TRBD1 (5 bases). The specimen comprised cultured CD8+ T cells from PBMCs, sampled from culture after CMV antigen stimulation. The receptor comes from a human donor in good health (CMV status not recorded). Some clones in this sample may be carry-over from other donors' samples. DNA of the CDR3: TGTGCCAGCAGCTTAGATCTCGGGGGTGGCGAGGGCTACACCTTC. It specifies CASSLDLGGGEGYTF.